This T cell receptor (beta chain) stems from a study of T-cell reconstitution after alpha-beta-depleted transplantation in children. Study results and limitations: T-cell numbers and diversity, one year after transplant, stemmed largely from T cells that were newly produced.

For TCRbeta, the library was prepared with unique molecular identifiers. TCRdb re-called the PCR reads with MiXCR, one entry per CDR3 protein. The data hold roughly 490,000 distinct CDR3 sequences, with 10% to 12% observed a single time. Germline V gives CDR1 KGHSH, CDR2 LQKENI. The CDR3 has 15 residues. With V trimmed by 1 base and J by 3 bases, 6 bases remained unmatched. This clonotype was seen only a few times. Antigen: not known. The clonotype comes from a female patient between 2 and 15 years old who had a stem cell transplant for aplastic anemia, so the T cells may come from the graft donor. The sequencing here drew on PBMCs, mostly from graft donor cells, taken 180 days after TCRalphabeta/CD19-depleted stem cell transplant. The chain is built from TRBV18 and TRBJ2-7; 7 positions match TRBD1. The CDR3 loop reads CASSPREGAGYEQYF. The CDR3, as DNA: TGTGCCAGCTCACCACGTGAGGGGGCTGGCTACGAGCAGTACTTC.